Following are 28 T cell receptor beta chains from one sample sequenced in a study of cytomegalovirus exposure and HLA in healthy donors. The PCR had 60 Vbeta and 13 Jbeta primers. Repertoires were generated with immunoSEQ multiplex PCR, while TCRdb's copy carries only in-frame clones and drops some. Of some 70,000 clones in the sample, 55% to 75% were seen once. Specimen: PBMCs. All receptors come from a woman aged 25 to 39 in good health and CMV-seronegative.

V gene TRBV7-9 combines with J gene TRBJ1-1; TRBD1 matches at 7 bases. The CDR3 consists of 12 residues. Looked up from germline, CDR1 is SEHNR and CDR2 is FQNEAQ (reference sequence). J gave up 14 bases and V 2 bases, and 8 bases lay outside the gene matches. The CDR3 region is CASSLSWGQTFF. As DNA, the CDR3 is TGTGCCAGCAGCTTAAGTTGGGGACAGACCTTCTTT.

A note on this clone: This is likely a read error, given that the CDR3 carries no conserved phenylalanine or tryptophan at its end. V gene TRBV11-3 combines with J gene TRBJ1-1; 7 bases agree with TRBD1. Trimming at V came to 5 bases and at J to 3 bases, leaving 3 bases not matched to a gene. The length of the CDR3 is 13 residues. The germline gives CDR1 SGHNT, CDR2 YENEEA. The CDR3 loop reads CASSLRGYTEAFV. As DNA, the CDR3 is TGTGCCAGCAGCCTCAGGGGGTACACTGAAGCTTTCGTT.

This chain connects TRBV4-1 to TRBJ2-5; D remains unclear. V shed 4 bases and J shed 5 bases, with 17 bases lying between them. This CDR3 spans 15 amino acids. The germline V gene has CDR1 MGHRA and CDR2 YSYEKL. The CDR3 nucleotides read TGCGCCAGCAGCCCCAGCCCCGAAGGAGCGGAGACCCAGTACTTC. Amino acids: CASSPSPEGAETQYF.

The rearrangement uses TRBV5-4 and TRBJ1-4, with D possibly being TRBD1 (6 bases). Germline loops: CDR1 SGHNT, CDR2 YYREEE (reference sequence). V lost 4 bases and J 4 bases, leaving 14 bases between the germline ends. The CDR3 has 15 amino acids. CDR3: CASSVDGTSNEKLFF. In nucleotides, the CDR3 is TGTGCCAGCAGCGTTGACGGGACAAGTAATGAAAAACTGTTTTTT.

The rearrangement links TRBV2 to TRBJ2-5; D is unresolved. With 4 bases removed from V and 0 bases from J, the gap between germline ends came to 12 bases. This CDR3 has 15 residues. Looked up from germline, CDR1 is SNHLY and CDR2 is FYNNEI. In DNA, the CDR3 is TGTGCCAGCAGTGCACAGACATCTAACCAAGAGACCCAGTACTTC. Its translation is CASSAQTSNQETQYF.

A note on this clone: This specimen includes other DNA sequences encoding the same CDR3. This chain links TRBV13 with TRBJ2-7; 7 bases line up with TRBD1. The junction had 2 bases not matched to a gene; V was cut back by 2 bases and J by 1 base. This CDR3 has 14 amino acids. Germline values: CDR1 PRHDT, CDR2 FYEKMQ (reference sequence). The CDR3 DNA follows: TGTGCCAGCAGCTTACCAGGGGGATCCTACGAGCAGTACTTC. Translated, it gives CASSLPGGSYEQYF.

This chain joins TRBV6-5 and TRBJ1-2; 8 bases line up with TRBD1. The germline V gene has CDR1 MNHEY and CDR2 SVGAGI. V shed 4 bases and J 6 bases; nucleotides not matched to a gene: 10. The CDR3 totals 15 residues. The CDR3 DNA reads TGTGCCAGCAGTTCTGTCTCGACAGGGGCAGATGGCTACACCTTC. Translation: CASSSVSTGADGYTF.

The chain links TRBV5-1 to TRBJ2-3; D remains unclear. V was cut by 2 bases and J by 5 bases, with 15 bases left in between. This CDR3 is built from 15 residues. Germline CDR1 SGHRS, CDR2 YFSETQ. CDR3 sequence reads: CASSLGGLDGDTQYF. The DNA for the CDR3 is TGCGCCAGCAGCTTAGGCGGATTGGATGGAGATACGCAGTATTTT.

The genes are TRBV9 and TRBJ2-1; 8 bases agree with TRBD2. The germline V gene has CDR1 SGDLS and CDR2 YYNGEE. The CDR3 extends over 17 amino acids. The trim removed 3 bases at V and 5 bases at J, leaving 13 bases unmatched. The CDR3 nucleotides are TGTGCCAGCAGCGACAGCGGGGGAGAACTACGGGACAATGAGCAGTTCTTC. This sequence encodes CASSDSGGELRDNEQFF.

CDR3 nucleotides: TGTGCCAGCAGGCGGAACACCGGGGAGCTGTTTTTT. As protein: CASRRNTGELFF. The genes are TRBV13 and TRBJ2-2; D unclear. V gave up 6 bases and J gave up 1 base, with 3 bases separating them. Germline V lookup: CDR1 PRHDT, CDR2 FYEKMQ (reference sequence). The CDR3 length is 12 residues.

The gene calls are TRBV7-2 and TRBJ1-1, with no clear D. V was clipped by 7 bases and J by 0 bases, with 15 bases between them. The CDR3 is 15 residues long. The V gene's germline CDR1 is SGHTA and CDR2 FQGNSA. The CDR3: CASTLERSVNTEAFF. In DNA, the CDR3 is TGTGCCAGCACCCTAGAGAGGTCAGTGAACACTGAAGCTTTCTTT.

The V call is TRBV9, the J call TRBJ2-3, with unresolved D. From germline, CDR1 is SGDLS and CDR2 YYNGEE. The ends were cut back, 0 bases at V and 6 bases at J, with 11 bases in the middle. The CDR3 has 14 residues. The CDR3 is CASSVATPRDTQYF. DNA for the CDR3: TGTGCCAGCAGCGTAGCTACGCCCCGCGATACGCAGTATTTT.

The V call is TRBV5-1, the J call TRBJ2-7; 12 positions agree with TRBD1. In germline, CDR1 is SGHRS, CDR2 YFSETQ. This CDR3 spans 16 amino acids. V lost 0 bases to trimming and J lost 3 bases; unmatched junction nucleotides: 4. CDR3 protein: CASSLGDRGLLYEQYF. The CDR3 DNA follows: TGCGCCAGCAGCTTGGGGGACAGGGGGCTCCTCTACGAGCAGTACTTC. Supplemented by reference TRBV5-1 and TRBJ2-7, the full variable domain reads KAGVTQTPRYLIKTRGQQVTLSCSPISGHRSVSWYQQTPGQGLQFLFEYFSETQRNKGNFPGRFSGRQFSNSRSEMNVSTLELGDSALYLCASSLGDRGLLYEQYFGPGTRLTVT.

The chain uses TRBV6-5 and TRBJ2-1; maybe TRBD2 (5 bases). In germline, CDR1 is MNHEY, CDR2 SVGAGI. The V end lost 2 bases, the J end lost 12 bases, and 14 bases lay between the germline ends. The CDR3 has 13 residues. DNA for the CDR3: TGTGCCAGCAGTTACGGGAGAGGTATGGGGCAGTTCTTC. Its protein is CASSYGRGMGQFF.

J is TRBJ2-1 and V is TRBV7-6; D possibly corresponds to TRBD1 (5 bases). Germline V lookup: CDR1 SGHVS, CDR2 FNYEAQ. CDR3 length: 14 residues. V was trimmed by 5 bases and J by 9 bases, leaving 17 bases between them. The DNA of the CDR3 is TGTGCCAGCAGCCCCGACGGCAGGGTTGGTGAGCAGTTCTTC. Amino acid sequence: CASSPDGRVGEQFF.

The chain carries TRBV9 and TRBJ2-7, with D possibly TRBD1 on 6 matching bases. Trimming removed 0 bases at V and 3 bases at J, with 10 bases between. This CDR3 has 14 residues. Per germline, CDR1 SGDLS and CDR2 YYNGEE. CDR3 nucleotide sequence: TGTGCCAGCAGCGTAGCCCCAGGGGACTACGAGCAGTACTTC. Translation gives CASSVAPGDYEQYF.

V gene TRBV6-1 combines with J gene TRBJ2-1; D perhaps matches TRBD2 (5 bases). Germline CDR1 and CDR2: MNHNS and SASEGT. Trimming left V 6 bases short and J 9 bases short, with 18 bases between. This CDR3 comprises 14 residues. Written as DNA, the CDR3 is TGTGCCAGCAGCCGGTCCACTAGTACGGGTGAGCAGTTCTTC. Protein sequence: CASSRSTSTGEQFF.

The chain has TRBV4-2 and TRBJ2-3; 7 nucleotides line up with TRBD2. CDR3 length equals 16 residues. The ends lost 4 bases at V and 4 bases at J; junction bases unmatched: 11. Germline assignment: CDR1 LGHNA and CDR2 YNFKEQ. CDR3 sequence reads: CASSLRDGGSADTQYF. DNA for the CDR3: TGTGCCAGCAGCCTGCGGGACGGGGGGAGCGCAGATACGCAGTATTTT.

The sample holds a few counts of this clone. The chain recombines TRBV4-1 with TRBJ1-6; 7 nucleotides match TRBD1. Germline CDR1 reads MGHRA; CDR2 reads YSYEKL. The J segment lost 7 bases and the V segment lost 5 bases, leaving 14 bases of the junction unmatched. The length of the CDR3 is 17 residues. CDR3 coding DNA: TGCGCCAGCAGCTACCGGGACAGAGTAGCAAAAAATTCACCCCTCCACTTT. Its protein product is CASSYRDRVAKNSPLHF.

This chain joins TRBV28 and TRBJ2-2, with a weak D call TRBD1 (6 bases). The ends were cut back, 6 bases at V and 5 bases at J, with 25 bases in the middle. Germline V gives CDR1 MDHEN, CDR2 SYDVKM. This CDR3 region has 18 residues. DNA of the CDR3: TGTGCCAGCAGGCCCGAGGGGCTAACAGGGTCACGAACCGGGGAGCTGTTTTTT. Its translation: CASRPEGLTGSRTGELFF.

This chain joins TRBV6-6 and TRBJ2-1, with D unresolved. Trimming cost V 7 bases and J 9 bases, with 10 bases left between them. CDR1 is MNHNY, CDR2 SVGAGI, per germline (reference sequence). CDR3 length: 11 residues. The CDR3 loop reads CASTGLFEQFF. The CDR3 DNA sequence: TGTGCCAGCACTGGGCTCTTTGAGCAGTTCTTC.

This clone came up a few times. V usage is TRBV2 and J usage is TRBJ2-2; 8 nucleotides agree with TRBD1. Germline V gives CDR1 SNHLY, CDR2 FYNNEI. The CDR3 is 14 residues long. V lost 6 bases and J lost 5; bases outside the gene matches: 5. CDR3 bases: TGTGCCAGCAGGACCAGGGGGCGGACCGGGGAGCTGTTTTTT. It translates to CASRTRGRTGELFF.

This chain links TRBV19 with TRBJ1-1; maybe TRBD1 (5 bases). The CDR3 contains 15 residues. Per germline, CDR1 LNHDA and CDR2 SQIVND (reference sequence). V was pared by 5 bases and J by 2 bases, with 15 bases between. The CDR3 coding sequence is TGTGCCAGTAGTCTATCCGGACGGACAAACACTGAAGCTTTCTTT. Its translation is CASSLSGRTNTEAFF. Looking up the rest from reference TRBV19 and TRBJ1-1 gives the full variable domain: DGGITQSPKYLFRKEGQNVTLSCEQNLNHDAMYWYRQDPGQGLRLIYYSQIVNDFQKGDIAEGYSVSREKKESFPLTVTSAQKNPTAFYLCASSLSGRTNTEAFFGQGTRLTVV.

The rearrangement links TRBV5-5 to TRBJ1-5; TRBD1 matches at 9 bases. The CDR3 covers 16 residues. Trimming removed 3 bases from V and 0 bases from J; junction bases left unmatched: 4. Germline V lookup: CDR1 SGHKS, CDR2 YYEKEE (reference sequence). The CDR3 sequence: CASSSDRGFSNQPQHF. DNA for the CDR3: TGTGCCAGCAGCTCAGACAGGGGGTTTAGCAATCAGCCCCAGCATTTT.

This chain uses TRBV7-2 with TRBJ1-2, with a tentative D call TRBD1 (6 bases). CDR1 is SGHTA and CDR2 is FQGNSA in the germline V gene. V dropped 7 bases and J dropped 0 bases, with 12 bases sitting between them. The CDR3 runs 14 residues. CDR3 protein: CASTGQPSNYGYTF. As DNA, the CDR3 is TGTGCCAGCACCGGACAGCCCTCTAACTATGGCTACACCTTC. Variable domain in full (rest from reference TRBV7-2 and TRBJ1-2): GAGVSQSPSNKVTEKGKDVELRCDPISGHTALYWYRQSLGQGLEFLIYFQGNSAPDKSGLPSDRFSAERTGGSVSTLTIQRTQQEDSAVYLCASTGQPSNYGYTFGSGTRLTVV.

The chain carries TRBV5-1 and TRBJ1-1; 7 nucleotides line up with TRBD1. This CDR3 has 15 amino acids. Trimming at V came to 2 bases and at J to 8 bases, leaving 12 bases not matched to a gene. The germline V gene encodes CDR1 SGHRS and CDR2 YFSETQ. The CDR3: CASSFMNRGFDEAFF. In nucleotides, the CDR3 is TGCGCCAGCAGCTTTATGAACAGGGGCTTCGACGAAGCTTTCTTT.

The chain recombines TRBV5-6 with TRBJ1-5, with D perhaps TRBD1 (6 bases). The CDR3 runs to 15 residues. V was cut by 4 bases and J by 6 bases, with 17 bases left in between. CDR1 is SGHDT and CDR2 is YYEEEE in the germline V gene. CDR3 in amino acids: CASSLGAGVGQPQHF. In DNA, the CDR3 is TGTGCCAGCAGCCTTGGGGCAGGGGTGGGTCAGCCCCAGCATTTT.

CDR3 sequence: CASSLLSSGNTIYF. The CDR3 DNA sequence: TGTGCCAGCAGCCTCCTTAGCTCTGGAAACACCATATATTTT. The genes are TRBV14 and TRBJ1-3; no reliable D call. This CDR3 has 14 amino acids. With 4 bases removed from V and 0 bases from J, the gap between germline ends came to 7 bases. Germline CDR1 SGHDN, CDR2 FVKESK.